These T cell receptor beta chains were read from a single sample in a study of shared clonotypes between healthy human individuals. Clones were read by immunoSEQ multiplex PCR, and TCRdb kept only the in-frame ones, dropping some. The data contain about 480,000 clones, approximately 79% of them singletons. Sequenced: PBMCs. The source of these receptors is a woman in her 40s in good health. Some clones in this sample may be carry-over from other donors' samples. Each CDR3 is given with its conserved first and last residue. Fields, in order: D gene, V gene, clone size, J gene, CDR3 protein, CDR3 DNA. D genes are given only for firm matches. Some rows mark clone size as missing; the rest say once, few, many or name a class of expanded clone.

d_gene: .
v_gene: TRBV30
abundance: .
j_gene: TRBJ1-5
CDR3aa: CAWSRRGLSNQPQHF
CDR3nt: TGTGCCTGGAGTAGACGGGGACTTAGCAATCAGCCCCAGCATTTT

d_gene: TRBD1
v_gene: TRBV15
abundance: once
j_gene: TRBJ1-3
CDR3aa: CATSGGTVSGNTIYF
CDR3nt: TGTGCCACCAGCGGCGGGACAGTCTCTGGAAACACCATATATTTT

d_gene: TRBD1
v_gene: TRBV5-5
abundance: few
j_gene: TRBJ2-5
CDR3aa: CASSSVTGGQETQYF
CDR3nt: TGTGCCAGCAGCTCCGTAACAGGGGGCCAAGAGACCCAGTACTTC

d_gene: .
v_gene: TRBV29-1
abundance: .
j_gene: TRBJ1-1
CDR3aa: CSVYNLNTEAFF
CDR3nt: TGCAGCGTGTACAACCTGAACACTGAAGCTTTCTTT

d_gene: .
v_gene: TRBV2
abundance: .
j_gene: TRBJ1-2
CDR3aa: CASSERQGWGYTF
CDR3nt: TGTGCCAGCAGTGAAAGGCAGGGTTGGGGCTACACCTTC

d_gene: .
v_gene: TRBV18
abundance: .
j_gene: TRBJ1-5
CDR3aa: CASSPPTSSNQPQHF
CDR3nt: TGTGCCAGCTCACCACCGACGTCTAGCAATCAGCCCCAGCATTTT

d_gene: .
v_gene: TRBV15
abundance: .
j_gene: TRBJ2-7
CDR3aa: CATSRDAAGVPGGGFSSYEQYF
CDR3nt: TGTGCCACCAGCAGAGATGCCGCTGGGGTTCCAGGAGGGGGTTTTAGCTCCTACGAGCAGTACTTC

d_gene: .
v_gene: TRBV7-9
abundance: .
j_gene: TRBJ1-1
CDR3aa: CASSLFRGLNTEAFF
CDR3nt: TGTGCCAGCAGCTTATTTCGGGGACTGAACACTGAAGCTTTCTTT

d_gene: TRBD1
v_gene: TRBV9
abundance: .
j_gene: TRBJ2-1
CDR3aa: CASSVGDSYNEQFF
CDR3nt: TGTGCCAGCAGCGTGGGGGACAGTTACAATGAGCAGTTCTTC

d_gene: .
v_gene: TRBV21-1
abundance: once
j_gene: TRBJ2-3
CDR3aa: CASSPHSKREGSTDTQYF
CDR3nt: TGTGCCAGCAGCCCCCATTCGAAGCGGGAGGGCAGCACAGATACGCAGTATTTT

d_gene: .
v_gene: TRBV11-2
abundance: .
j_gene: TRBJ2-1
CDR3aa: CASSQRDSSYNEQFF
CDR3nt: TGTGCCAGCAGCCAAAGGGACTCCTCCTACAATGAGCAGTTCTTC

d_gene: TRBD2
v_gene: TRBV7-2
abundance: .
j_gene: TRBJ2-1
CDR3aa: CASSLAWGSGGEQFF
CDR3nt: TGTGCCAGCAGCTTAGCTTGGGGTAGCGGGGGTGAGCAGTTCTTC

d_gene: .
v_gene: TRBV28
abundance: .
j_gene: TRBJ2-7
CDR3aa: CASRLSGFEQYF
CDR3nt: TGTGCCAGCAGACTCAGTGGGTTCGAGCAGTACTTC

d_gene: TRBD2
v_gene: TRBV5-4
abundance: .
j_gene: TRBJ2-5
CDR3aa: CASSVAGGQETQYF
CDR3nt: TGTGCCAGCAGCGTAGCGGGAGGCCAAGAGACCCAGTACTTC

d_gene: .
v_gene: TRBV7-9
abundance: once
j_gene: TRBJ2-6
CDR3aa: CASSQSGTGLSGANVLTF
CDR3nt: TGTGCCAGCAGCCAGAGCGGGACAGGCCTCTCTGGGGCCAACGTCCTGACTTTC

d_gene: TRBD2
v_gene: TRBV4-2
abundance: .
j_gene: TRBJ2-7
CDR3aa: CASSQDRGWDYTYEQYF
CDR3nt: TGTGCCAGCAGCCAAGATCGGGGTTGGGACTACACCTACGAGCAGTACTTC

d_gene: .
v_gene: TRBV27
abundance: .
j_gene: TRBJ2-5
CDR3aa: CASSSRSQETQYF
CDR3nt: TGTGCCAGCAGTTCCAGGTCGCAGGAGACCCAGTACTTC

d_gene: .
v_gene: TRBV18
abundance: few
j_gene: TRBJ1-1
CDR3aa: CASSPRVGKMNTEAFF
CDR3nt: TGTGCCAGCTCACCAAGGGTAGGGAAAATGAACACTGAAGCTTTCTTT

d_gene: TRBD1
v_gene: TRBV7-2
abundance: .
j_gene: TRBJ2-7
CDR3aa: CASSRGQGEEQYF
CDR3nt: TGTGCCAGCAGCAGGGGGCAGGGGGAAGAGCAGTACTTC

d_gene: .
v_gene: TRBV15
abundance: .
j_gene: TRBJ2-5
CDR3aa: CATSRGSQYQETQYF
CDR3nt: TGTGCCACCAGCAGAGGGTCCCAGTACCAAGAGACCCAGTACTTC

d_gene: .
v_gene: TRBV14
abundance: once
j_gene: TRBJ1-1
CDR3aa: CASSQAGGVRGTEAFF
CDR3nt: TGTGCCAGCAGCCAGGCCGGCGGGGTGAGGGGCACTGAAGCTTTCTTT

d_gene: .
v_gene: TRBV4-2
abundance: .
j_gene: TRBJ1-4
CDR3aa: CASSQAPYINEKLFF
CDR3nt: TGTGCCAGCAGCCAAGCCCCCTATATTAATGAAAAACTGTTTTTT

d_gene: TRBD1
v_gene: TRBV5-4
abundance: once
j_gene: TRBJ2-7
CDR3aa: CASSTGTGSEQYF
CDR3nt: TGTGCCAGCAGTACCGGGACAGGGAGCGAGCAGTACTTC

d_gene: .
v_gene: TRBV28
abundance: .
j_gene: TRBJ2-1
CDR3aa: CASSFPGGGANEQFF
CDR3nt: TGTGCCAGCAGTTTCCCGGGTGGAGGGGCCAATGAGCAGTTCTTC

d_gene: .
v_gene: TRBV5-4
abundance: .
j_gene: TRBJ1-5
CDR3aa: CASSLGREDQPQHF
CDR3nt: TGTGCCAGCAGCTTGGGCAGGGAGGATCAGCCCCAGCATTTT

d_gene: .
v_gene: TRBV6-5
abundance: once
j_gene: TRBJ2-2
CDR3aa: CASRLQGNTGELFF
CDR3nt: TGTGCCAGCAGACTCCAGGGTAACACCGGGGAGCTGTTTTTT

d_gene: .
v_gene: TRBV27
abundance: .
j_gene: TRBJ2-7
CDR3aa: CASSLGQSGDGYEQYF
CDR3nt: TGTGCCAGCAGTTTGGGTCAGTCAGGGGACGGCTACGAGCAGTACTTC

d_gene: TRBD1
v_gene: TRBV10-3
abundance: .
j_gene: TRBJ1-2
CDR3aa: CAISVGGQGPDYTF
CDR3nt: TGTGCCATCAGTGTAGGGGGACAGGGACCAGACTACACCTTC

d_gene: .
v_gene: TRBV27
abundance: once
j_gene: TRBJ1-1
CDR3aa: CASSPREMNTEAFF
CDR3nt: TGTGCCAGCAGCCCACGGGAAATGAACACTGAAGCTTTCTTT

d_gene: .
v_gene: TRBV28
abundance: .
j_gene: TRBJ2-2
CDR3aa: CASSLLTGELFF
CDR3nt: TGTGCCAGCAGTTTGCTTACCGGGGAGCTGTTTTTT

d_gene: .
v_gene: TRBV30
abundance: .
j_gene: TRBJ1-1
CDR3aa: CAWSPLAEAFF
CDR3nt: TGTGCCTGGAGTCCTTTGGCTGAAGCTTTCTTT